This T cell receptor beta chain was sequenced during a study of human T cells and chemical hapten exposure. Whole-study findings and limits: Significantly greater numbers of large CDR3 similarity clusters came from expanded TCRs than from controls.

Each CDR3 protein is one row after TCRdb ran MiXCR on the RACE reads. Of about 84,000 distinct CDR3 sequences in the sample, approximately 11% were seen once. Time point given: patch test 3, about 24 weeks after DPC sensitization. Treatment specified: therapeutic diphenylcyclopropenone sensitization with weekly scalp DPC. Remarks on this clonotype: Its antigen is unidentified.

The V end was cut by 1 base, the J end by 7 bases, with 14 bases between. This CDR3 spans 14 amino acids. Looked up from germline, CDR1 is DFQATT and CDR2 is SNEGSKA (reference sequence). The chain uses TRBV20-1 and TRBJ1-5; TRBD1 is a possible D gene (5 bases). The sequenced sample was whole blood, obtained in connection with sensitization to the hapten diphenylcyclopropenone (DPC). The receptor's source is a woman between 50 and 59 years old with alopecia areata. Some clones in this sample may be carry-over from other donors' samples. DNA for the CDR3: TGCAGTGCTAGAGGCGGGCAGGGAGGACAGCCCCAGCATTTT. This sequence encodes CSARGGQGGQPQHF.